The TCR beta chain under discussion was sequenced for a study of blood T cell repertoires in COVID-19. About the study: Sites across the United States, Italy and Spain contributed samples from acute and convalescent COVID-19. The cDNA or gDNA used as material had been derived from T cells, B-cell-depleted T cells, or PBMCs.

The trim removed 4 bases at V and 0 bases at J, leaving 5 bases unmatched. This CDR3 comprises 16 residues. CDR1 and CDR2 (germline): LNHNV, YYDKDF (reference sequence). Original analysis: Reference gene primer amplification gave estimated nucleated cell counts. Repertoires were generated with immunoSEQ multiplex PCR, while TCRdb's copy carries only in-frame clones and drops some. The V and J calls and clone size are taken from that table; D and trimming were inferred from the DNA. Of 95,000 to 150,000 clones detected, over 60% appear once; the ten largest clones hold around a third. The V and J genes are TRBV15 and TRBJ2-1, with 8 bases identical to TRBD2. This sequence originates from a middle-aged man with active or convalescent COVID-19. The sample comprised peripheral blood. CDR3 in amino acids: CATSTRGGSSYNEQFF. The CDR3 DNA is TGTGCCACCAGCACCCGGGGGGGGAGCTCCTACAATGAGCAGTTCTTC.